Listed here is a single T cell receptor beta chain. Antigen specificity is unknown. This entry belongs to a study of shared clonotypes between healthy human individuals. Germline CDR1 is MNHNS and CDR2 is SASEGT. There are 14 residues in the CDR3. Trimming removed 8 bases from V and 6 bases from J; junction bases left unmatched: 13. General study findings and limits: Some naive CD4 clonotypes, approximately 4.5%, turned up in common across four donors.

Each subset's genomic DNA was shared equally among a number of immunoSEQ plates. TCRdb's table, derived via immunoSEQ multiplex PCR, lists solely in-frame clones and lacks some. The table includes 950,000 to 1,300,000 clones, approximately 68% detected once. Caucasian adults residing in Nashville, Tennessee made up all the donors. The sample comprised memory CD4+ T cells sorted from blood. Subset given: CD45RA-negative fraction. The chain links TRBV6-1 to TRBJ2-7; TRBD2 agrees at 7 bases. This TCR was sampled from a man younger than 35 in good health. CDR3 in amino acids: CASLGGDRRSEQYF. CDR3 coding DNA: TGTGCCAGCCTGGGAGGGGATCGTCGCTCCGAGCAGTACTTC.